The 29 T cell receptor beta chains presented below share a single source sample, sequenced in a study of blood T cell repertoires in COVID-19. The table came from immunoSEQ multiplex PCR; TCRdb's copy has only in-frame clones and leaves some out. The sample consists of around 59,000 clones, around four fifths of them appearing once. The sequencing input was peripheral blood. The source is an elderly man with acute or convalescent COVID-19.

The chain employs TRBV5-1 and TRBJ1-2; 9 bases line up with TRBD1. V lost 4 bases and J lost 4; bases outside the gene matches: 8. From germline, CDR1 is SGHRS and CDR2 YFSETQ. The CDR3 spans 15 residues. The DNA of the CDR3 is TGCGCCAGCAGCCCAGACAGGGGGTATCGCTATGGCTACACCTTC. This codes for CASSPDRGYRYGYTF. Drawing the rest from reference TRBV5-1 and TRBJ1-2, the complete variable domain is KAGVTQTPRYLIKTRGQQVTLSCSPISGHRSVSWYQQTPGQGLQFLFEYFSETQRNKGNFPGRFSGRQFSNSRSEMNVSTLELGDSALYLCASSPDRGYRYGYTFGSGTRLTVV.

V usage is TRBV19 and J usage is TRBJ2-7, with 7 bases fitting TRBD1. The V and J ends lost 2 bases and 6 bases, in that order; junction bases with no gene match: 7. The CDR3 is 14 residues long. CDR1 is LNHDA and CDR2 is SQIVND in the germline V gene (reference sequence). The CDR3 here is CASSIRTGRIEQYF. The CDR3 nucleotides are TGTGCCAGTAGTATAAGGACAGGTCGTATCGAGCAGTACTTC.

The genes are TRBV7-9 and TRBJ2-1, with 8 bases fitting TRBD1. The V gene end was trimmed by 5 bases and the J gene end by 9 bases; junction bases not matched to a gene: 6. CDR1 is SEHNR and CDR2 is FQNEAQ in the germline V gene (reference sequence). The length of the CDR3 is 13 residues. CDR3: CASSNGQGGEQFF. For the CDR3, the DNA is TGTGCCAGCAGCAACGGACAGGGAGGTGAGCAGTTCTTC.

This chain connects TRBV3-1 (or the pseudogene TRBV3-2) to TRBJ1-1, with 10 bases lining up with TRBD1. CDR1 LGHDT and CDR2 YNNKEL come from the germline V gene (reference sequence). The CDR3 totals 17 residues. V trimming: 2 bases; J trimming: 7 bases; junction bases outside the gene matches: 13. This CDR3 is CASSQLFDRGRNDEAFF. In DNA, the CDR3 is TGTGCCAGCAGCCAATTATTTGACAGGGGGCGAAACGATGAAGCTTTCTTT.

The rearrangement joins TRBV11-3 to TRBJ2-5, with D possibly TRBD2 on 6 matching bases. This CDR3 has 16 residues. Germline CDR1 is SGHNT and CDR2 is YENEEA. V was shortened by 5 bases and J by 2 bases, with 18 bases between the two germline ends. The chain's CDR3 is CASSLVRGPFQETQYF. CDR3 sequence (DNA): TGTGCCAGCAGCCTAGTGCGGGGCCCCTTTCAAGAGACCCAGTACTTC.

The chain uses TRBV18 and TRBJ2-3; 11 nucleotides agree with TRBD2. V dropped 3 bases and J dropped 0; count of bases not matched to a gene: 2. CDR3 size: 16 residues. CDR1 is KGHSH, CDR2 LQKENI, per germline. CDR3 residues: CASSPRLAGSTDTQYF. CDR3 nucleotide sequence: TGTGCCAGCTCACCGAGACTAGCGGGGAGCACAGATACGCAGTATTTT.

J is TRBJ1-1 and V is TRBV7-9; no reliable D call. From germline, CDR1 is SEHNR and CDR2 FQNEAQ (reference sequence). Deletions cut 2 bases from V and 3 bases from J, with 7 bases between. The CDR3 spans 13 residues. CDR3 coding DNA: TGTGCCAGCAGCTTACTTCAGGACACTGAAGCTTTCTTT. Its translation is CASSLLQDTEAFF.

The chain recombines TRBV5-4 with TRBJ2-6; D is unresolved. Trimming removed 2 bases from V and 2 bases from J, with 8 bases in between. CDR3 length equals 15 residues. Germline CDR1 and CDR2: SGHNT and YYREEE (reference sequence). CDR3 nucleotide sequence: TGTGCCAGCAGCTTTTTGAGTGCTGGGGCCAACGTCCTGACTTTC. This codes for CASSFLSAGANVLTF. The whole variable domain, filled in from reference TRBV5-4 and TRBJ2-6, reads ETGVTQSPTHLIKTRGQQVTLRCSSQSGHNTVSWYQQALGQGPQFIFQYYREEENGRGNFPPRFSGLQFPNYSSELNVNALELDDSALYLCASSFLSAGANVLTFGAGSRLTVL.

The rearrangement joins TRBV5-4 to TRBJ2-7; 8 nucleotides align to TRBD2. Germline V CDR1 and CDR2: SGHNT, YYREEE (reference sequence). After removal of 2 bases from V and 2 bases from J, the junction contained 6 bases not matched to a gene. CDR3 size: 15 residues. CDR3 region: CASSFALAGTYEQYF. The CDR3 DNA reads TGTGCCAGCAGCTTTGCCTTAGCGGGGACCTACGAGCAGTACTTC.

This clone turned up a few times. This chain links TRBV7-9 with TRBJ2-1, with a possible D match to TRBD2 (6 bases). V dropped 5 bases and J dropped 6 bases, with 17 bases sitting between them. The germline V gene encodes CDR1 SEHNR and CDR2 FQNEAQ (reference sequence). The CDR3 has 15 amino acids. Here the CDR3 DNA reads TGTGCCAGCAGCCATCTAGGGACTCCCCTCAATGAGCAGTTCTTC. Amino acid sequence: CASSHLGTPLNEQFF.

This clone was observed a single time. The chain combines TRBV5-1 with TRBJ2-2, with D unresolved. V was cut by 1 base and J by 4 bases, with 5 bases left in between. The CDR3 has 13 amino acids. Germline CDR1 is SGHRS and CDR2 is YFSETQ. The CDR3 reads CASSLSGTGELFF. CDR3 nucleotides: TGCGCCAGCAGCTTGTCAGGCACCGGGGAGCTGTTTTTT.

The gene calls are TRBV6-5 and TRBJ1-6; no reliable D call. Per germline, CDR1 MNHEY and CDR2 SVGAGI. V was clipped by 9 bases and J by 8 bases, with 14 bases between them. The CDR3 covers 13 residues. CDR3 coding DNA: TGTGCCAGTTGGCGGGGATCACATTCACCCCTCCACTTT. It translates to CASWRGSHSPLHF.

V is TRBV5-1 and J is TRBJ2-3; perhaps TRBD2 as D (7 bases). Trimming left V 0 bases short and J 6 bases short, with 11 bases between. The CDR3 covers 14 residues. Germline loops: CDR1 SGHRS, CDR2 YFSETQ. CDR3 loop: CASSLGRGGDTQYF. In DNA, the CDR3 is TGCGCCAGCAGCTTGGGCAGGGGAGGGGATACGCAGTATTTT.

The table lists this clone with a few counts. The genes are TRBV18 and TRBJ1-1, with D possibly matching TRBD1 (5 bases). The CDR3 consists of 19 residues. The V end was cut by 1 base, the J end by 3 bases, with 24 bases between. Germline V gene lookup returns CDR1 KGHSH and CDR2 LQKENI. The CDR3 loop reads CASSPRYLGTEGGHTEAFF. The CDR3 nucleotides read TGTGCCAGCTCACCACGTTACCTGGGGACTGAGGGCGGTCACACTGAAGCTTTCTTT.

This clone has just one count. For the CDR3, the DNA is TGTGCCACCAGTGACCCAAACCAAGAGACCCAGTACTTC. The encoded protein is CATSDPNQETQYF. The rearrangement uses TRBV24-1 and TRBJ2-5; D gene unclear. Germline V lookup: CDR1 KGHDR, CDR2 SFDVKD. The CDR3 length is 13 residues. Trimming stripped 4 bases from V and 0 bases from J, with 5 bases between.

The rearrangement joins TRBV19 to TRBJ1-2; 8 bases agree with TRBD1. The J segment lost 6 bases and the V segment lost 6 bases, leaving 9 bases of the junction unmatched. The CDR3 has 14 residues. The germline V gene encodes CDR1 LNHDA and CDR2 SQIVND (reference sequence). The CDR3 bases are TGTGCCAGTAGGTCTGCGGACAGGGATAATGGCTACACCTTC. Protein product: CASRSADRDNGYTF.

This clone was seen a single time. The chain links TRBV10-3 to TRBJ2-3, with a possible D match to TRBD2 (5 bases). Germline loops: CDR1 ENHRY, CDR2 SYGVKD. This CDR3 is built from 11 residues. Trimming shortened V by 6 bases and J by 6 bases, and 7 bases separated the two germline ends. CDR3 loop: CAISPGDTQYF. The DNA of the CDR3 is TGTGCCATCAGCCCGGGGGATACGCAGTATTTT.

This sequence joins TRBV6-5 and TRBJ2-7; 8 bases are a match to TRBD1. The V and J ends lost 10 bases and 3 bases, in that order; junction bases with no gene match: 2. The CDR3 spans 11 residues. Germline V lookup: CDR1 MNHEY, CDR2 SVGAGI. CDR3 protein: CATTGGYEQYF. In DNA, the CDR3 is TGTGCCACCACAGGGGGCTACGAGCAGTACTTC.

This sequence joins TRBV19 and TRBJ2-1; D remains unclear. Germline loops: CDR1 LNHDA, CDR2 SQIVND (reference sequence). V shed 6 bases and J shed 0 bases, with 9 bases lying between them. This CDR3 spans 14 amino acids. The CDR3 DNA reads TGTGCCAGTAGACCTATTAGCTCCTACAATGAGCAGTTCTTC. Protein sequence: CASRPISSYNEQFF.

V and J are TRBV19 and TRBJ1-5, with TRBD1 matching 7 bases. Germline CDR1 and CDR2: LNHDA and SQIVND (reference sequence). V lost 1 base to trimming and J lost 7 bases; unmatched junction nucleotides: 10. CDR3 length equals 16 residues. CDR3 in DNA: TGTGCCAGTAGTATAGGGGCCAGGGGGGTTGGACAGCCCCAGCATTTT. As protein: CASSIGARGVGQPQHF.

CDR3: CASSLGGLKNIQYF. The DNA for the CDR3 is TGTGCCAGCAGCTTGGGGGGCCTCAAAAACATTCAGTACTTC. The chain is built from TRBV5-4 and TRBJ2-4, with a tentative D call TRBD1 (5 bases). With 0 bases removed from V and 3 bases from J, the gap between germline ends came to 7 bases. The CDR3 contains 14 residues. CDR1 is SGHNT, CDR2 YYREEE, per germline (reference sequence).

As DNA, the CDR3 is TGTGCCAGCAGCTTAGAGGGCAGAATGAACACTGAAGCTTTCTTT. Residues: CASSLEGRMNTEAFF. The chain couples TRBV11-3 to TRBJ1-1; D is undetermined. The CDR3 is 15 residues long. The germline V gene has CDR1 SGHNT and CDR2 YENEEA. Deletions cut 0 bases from V and 0 bases from J, with 8 bases between.

This clone has just a few counts. The rearrangement joins TRBV27 to TRBJ1-1; TRBD1 agrees at 9 bases. Germline V gives CDR1 MNHEY, CDR2 SMNVEV (reference sequence). V lost 4 bases, J lost 1 base, and 10 bases stayed unmatched. The CDR3 has 17 amino acids. The CDR3 coding sequence is TGTGCCAGCAGTTCAGGGACAGGGTATTCGTGGAACACTGAAGCTTTCTTT. Translation: CASSSGTGYSWNTEAFF.

V and J are TRBV5-1 and TRBJ1-4; possibly TRBD1 for D (6 bases). V dropped 2 bases and J dropped 5 bases, with 22 bases sitting between them. CDR1 is SGHRS and CDR2 is YFSETQ in the germline V gene. The CDR3 covers 18 residues. The CDR3 DNA reads TGCGCCAGCAGCTTTCAGATCACGACAGGTCAGGGGAATGAAAAACTGTTTTTT. This translates into CASSFQITTGQGNEKLFF.

V usage is TRBV2 and J usage is TRBJ2-1; D might be TRBD1 (6 bases). CDR1 SNHLY and CDR2 FYNNEI come from the germline V gene. The CDR3 sequence is 14 residues long. V shed 9 bases and J shed 0 bases, with 12 bases lying between them. CDR3 residues: CASRGQFSYNEQFF. The CDR3, as DNA: TGTGCCAGTCGTGGACAGTTCTCCTACAATGAGCAGTTCTTC.

The chain joins TRBV6-5 to TRBJ2-1; the D gene is possibly TRBD2 (6 bases). The germline V and J ends were trimmed by 6 bases and 3 bases, with 12 bases remaining between them. The length of the CDR3 is 14 residues. Germline values: CDR1 MNHEY, CDR2 SVGAGI. CDR3 coding DNA: TGTGCCAGCAGCCGGGGGTTTAGCTACAATGAGCAGTTCTTC. Protein sequence: CASSRGFSYNEQFF.

V usage is TRBV24-1 and J usage is TRBJ2-1; perhaps TRBD2 as D (5 bases). CDR1 KGHDR and CDR2 SFDVKD come from the germline V gene. Trimming removed 4 bases at V and 2 bases at J, with 11 bases between. The CDR3 consists of 15 residues. CDR3 protein: CATSEPTGTYNEQFF. CDR3 DNA: TGTGCCACCAGTGAGCCGACCGGGACCTACAATGAGCAGTTCTTC.

The chain uses TRBV12-3 or TRBV12-4 and TRBJ1-2, with TRBD1 as a possible D gene (5 bases). The V end was cut by 7 bases, the J end by 8 bases, with 17 bases between. This CDR3 is 13 amino acids long. CDR3 residues: CASTYGAAGGYTF. DNA for the CDR3: TGTGCCAGCACCTATGGGGCAGCTGGAGGCTACACCTTC.

This chain connects TRBV18 to TRBJ2-7; 9 bases align to TRBD2. This CDR3 region has 15 residues. Unmatched junction bases numbered 6, after V lost 5 bases and J lost 1 base. Germline assignment: CDR1 KGHSH and CDR2 LQKENI. The DNA of the CDR3 is TGTGCCAGCTCAGCGTACACTAGCGGGTCCTACGAGCAGTACTTC. It codes for CASSAYTSGSYEQYF.